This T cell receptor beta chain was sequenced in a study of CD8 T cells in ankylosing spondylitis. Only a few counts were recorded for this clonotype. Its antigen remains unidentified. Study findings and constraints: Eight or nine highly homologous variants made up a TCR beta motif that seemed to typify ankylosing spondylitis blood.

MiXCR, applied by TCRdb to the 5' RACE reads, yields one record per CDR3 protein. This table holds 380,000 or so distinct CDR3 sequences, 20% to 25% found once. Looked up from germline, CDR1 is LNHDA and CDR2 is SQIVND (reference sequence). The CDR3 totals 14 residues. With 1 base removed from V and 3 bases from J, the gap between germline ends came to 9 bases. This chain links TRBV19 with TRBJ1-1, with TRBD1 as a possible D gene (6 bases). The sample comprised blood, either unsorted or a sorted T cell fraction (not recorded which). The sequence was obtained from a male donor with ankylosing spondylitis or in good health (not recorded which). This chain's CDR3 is CASSIAGDYTEAFF. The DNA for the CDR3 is TGTGCCAGTAGTATAGCAGGGGATTACACTGAAGCTTTCTTT.